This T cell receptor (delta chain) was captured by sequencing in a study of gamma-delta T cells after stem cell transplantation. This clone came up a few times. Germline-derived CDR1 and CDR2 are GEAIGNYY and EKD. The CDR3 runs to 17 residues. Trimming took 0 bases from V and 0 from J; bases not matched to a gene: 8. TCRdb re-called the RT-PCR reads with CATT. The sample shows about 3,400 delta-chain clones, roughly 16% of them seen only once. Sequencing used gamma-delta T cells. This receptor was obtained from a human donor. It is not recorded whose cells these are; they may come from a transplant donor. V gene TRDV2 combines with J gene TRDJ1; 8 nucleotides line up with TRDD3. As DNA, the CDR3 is TGTGCCTGTGACACCGTAACTGGGGGGCCGTACACCGATAAACTCATCTTT. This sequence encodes CACDTVTGGPYTDKLIF.